Listed below are T cell receptor beta chains from one sample, sequenced in a study of T-cell reconstitution after alpha-beta-depleted transplantation in children. In TCRdb, the PCR reads were re-called with MiXCR into one record per CDR3 protein. The data show hundreds of thousands of distinct CDR3 sequences, around 13% seen once. The specimen was PBMCs from the stem cell graft donor, collected from the stem cell graft. Source of these receptors: a human donor who donated a stem cell graft to a child with combined immunodeficiency. CDR3s include the opening cysteine and the closing phenylalanine or tryptophan.

J | V | CDR3
TRBJ2-7 | TRBV4-2 | CASSQPSGRTGEQYF
TRBJ1-6 | TRBV15 | CATSRDRGAGSPLHF
TRBJ2-1 | TRBV4-2 | CASSQGVGGRAVWNEQFF
TRBJ2-2 | TRBV27 | CASSLPGATGELFF
TRBJ2-3 | TRBV24-1 | CATSDPGQRTDTQYF
TRBJ2-2 | TRBV4-3 | CASSQERGQTGELFF
TRBJ2-7 | TRBV27 | CASKGGSHEQYF
TRBJ2-7 | TRBV11-3 | CASSFRDSFSYEQYF
TRBJ1-3 | TRBV6-5 | CASTPHRDTTGNTIYF
TRBJ2-3 | TRBV5-4 | CASSSRGSPSTDTQYF
TRBJ2-1 | TRBV9 | CASSVQGASYNEQFF
TRBJ2-7 | TRBV5-1 | CASSWGDRRYEQYF
TRBJ2-6 | TRBV6-5 | CASSYSTPGANVLTF
TRBJ2-5 | TRBV6-1 | CASSTGTGWGETQYF
TRBJ2-1 | TRBV5-1 | CASSVRLRSSYNEQFF
TRBJ2-2 | TRBV24-1 | CATSDHVAGGPYRTGELFF
TRBJ1-1 | TRBV30 | CAWTIGGGGTEAFF
TRBJ2-5 | TRBV24-1 | CATSDPAGGGGETQYF
TRBJ2-4 | TRBV30 | CACGLEGHIQYF
TRBJ2-5 | TRBV9 | CASSVTGRVVETQYF
TRBJ1-2 | TRBV6-5 | CASSYSPDRPIYGYTF
TRBJ1-1 | TRBV29-1 | CSVDNGLPTEAFF
TRBJ1-1 | TRBV30 | CAWSLGLGQGSTEAFF
TRBJ2-5 | TRBV27 | CASSLGTAEQTQYF
TRBJ2-7 | TRBV10-2 | CASRDDGRGVYEQYF
TRBJ2-3 | TRBV20-1 | CSAIGRGGTDTQYF
TRBJ2-7 | TRBV3-1 | CASSQEVAAALEQYF